One and the same sample provided the 8 T cell receptor beta chains below, sequenced in a study of T cell changes during pregnancy in multiple sclerosis. Measured with immunoSEQ multiplex PCR; TCRdb has only the in-frame clones, and not every one. Of about 36,000 clones listed, about 88% were seen once; the top ten hold approximately 6.7%. Sequencing used CD8+ T cells from peripheral blood mononuclear cells, obtained in the third trimester of pregnancy. The receptors shown here come from a female donor with multiple sclerosis, enrolled in a pregnancy study.

The rearrangement links TRBV14 to TRBJ1-5, with 9 bases that match TRBD1. The V and J ends lost 4 bases and 5 bases, in that order; junction bases with no gene match: 24. The CDR3 is made up of 21 amino acids. The germline CDR1 and CDR2 sequences are SGHDN and FVKESK. The CDR3 nucleotides are TGTGCCAGCAGCCCGCTCCGGGACAGGGAGGATAAAGGTAGGAGAGATCAGCCCCAGCATTTT. Translating gives CASSPLRDREDKGRRDQPQHF.

The chain recombines TRBV21-1 with TRBJ2-2; the D call in the table, TRBD1, was not verified against the DNA. TRBV21-1 is recorded as a pseudogene. The CDR3 extends over 18 amino acids. Here the CDR3 reads CASSPGTGGSRWTGELFF. In DNA form, the CDR3 reads TGTGCCAGCAGCCCCGGGACAGGGGGCTCGAGGTGGACCGGGGAGCTGTTTTTT.

This clone was counted ten times or more. The chain joins TRBV19 to TRBJ1-2, with 10 bases identical to TRBD1. CDR1 and CDR2 (germline): LNHDA, SQIVND (reference sequence). This CDR3 region has 15 residues. The V gene end was trimmed by 5 bases and the J gene end by 5 bases; junction bases not matched to a gene: 8. CDR3 residues: CASSGRTGGGYGYTF. DNA for the CDR3: TGTGCCAGTAGTGGACGGACAGGGGGAGGTTATGGCTACACCTTC.

The rearrangement joins TRBV7-4 to TRBJ2-1; 9 bases agree with TRBD1. Trimming removed 6 bases from V and 4 bases from J; junction bases left unmatched: 13. The CDR3 consists of 17 residues. Germline V gives CDR1 SGHVT, CDR2 SQSDAQ. The CDR3 nucleotides are TGTGCCAGCAGACCGGGACCGGGACAGGGCTTATACAATGAGCAGTTCTTC. Protein sequence: CASRPGPGQGLYNEQFF.

The chain combines TRBV7-8 with TRBJ2-7, with TRBD1 as a possible D gene (6 bases). CDR1 is SGHVS, CDR2 FQNEAQ, per germline. V was clipped by 5 bases and J by 3 bases, with 14 bases between them. The CDR3 is 14 residues long. CDR3 loop: CASSPTGTNYEQYF. In DNA form, the CDR3 reads TGTGCCAGCAGCCCCACAGGGACAAACTACGAGCAGTACTTC.

This rearrangement joins TRBV27 to TRBJ2-4; TRBD1 aligns across 9 bases. The V and J ends lost 3 bases and 1 base, in that order; junction bases with no gene match: 4. CDR3 size: 16 residues. The germline gives CDR1 MNHEY, CDR2 SMNVEV (reference sequence). CDR3 DNA: TGTGCCAGCAGTTTGTTGACAGGGGGGGCCAAAAACATTCAGTACTTC. This encodes CASSLLTGGAKNIQYF.

CDR3 sequence (DNA): TGTGCCAGCAGCTTAGGAGGGGGGGCCTGGGATGAGCAGTTCTTC. It yields the protein CASSLGGGAWDEQFF. This chain joins TRBV7-8 and TRBJ2-1; tentative D call: TRBD2 (7 bases). The CDR3 is made up of 15 amino acids. V lost 1 base and J lost 8, with 15 bases in between. Per germline, CDR1 SGHVS and CDR2 FQNEAQ.

In its sample, this clone was seen once. The CDR3 DNA sequence: TGTGCCAGCAGCTCAGCAGCGGGACAGGGGTCCGAGCAGTACTTC. Amino acid sequence: CASSSAAGQGSEQYF. The chain has TRBV25-1 and TRBJ2-7; 10 nucleotides align to TRBD1. Germline V lookup: CDR1 MGHDK, CDR2 SYGVNS. With V trimmed by 6 bases and J by 6 bases, 11 bases remained unmatched. CDR3 size: 15 residues.